The 9 T cell receptor beta chains given below trace back to one sample, sequenced in a study of CD8+CD57+ T cells in acquired aplastic anemia. For CDR3 and TCR beta VDJ profiling, genomic DNA was the template used. TCRdb recomputed calls from the reads with MiXCR, one row per CDR3 protein. The data show 68,000 or so distinct CDR3 sequences, 50% to 55% seen once. Sequenced: sorted CD4+, CD8+, or CD8+CD57+ T cells (not recorded which) from PBMCs. The receptors shown here come from a human donor in good health, serving as a control.

Relative to its sample, this clonotype is medium-sized. The DNA for the CDR3 is TGCAGCTTCTCGGAGGGGGATCCCGGGGAGCAGTACTTC. It translates to CSFSEGDPGEQYF. The chain carries TRBV29-1 and TRBJ2-7; the D call may be TRBD1 or TRBD2 (6 bases each). Germline assignment: CDR1 SQVTM and CDR2 ANQGSEA. The CDR3 has 13 amino acids. V dropped 8 bases and J dropped 7 bases, with 21 bases sitting between them.

CDR3 in amino acids: CSVLGEGRANTEAFF. The DNA of the CDR3 is TGCAGCGTACTAGGGGAGGGACGGGCGAACACTGAAGCTTTCTTT. The gene calls are TRBV29-1 and TRBJ1-1, with a possible D match to TRBD1 (5 bases). V gave up 6 bases and J gave up 1 base, with 18 bases separating them. Germline values: CDR1 SQVTM, CDR2 ANQGSEA. This CDR3 comprises 15 residues.

The chain employs TRBV7-9 and TRBJ1-1, with D unclear. CDR3 length equals 14 residues. Per the germline V gene, CDR1 is SEHNR and CDR2 is FQNEAQ (reference sequence). The V end was cut by 2 bases, the J end by 3 bases, with 10 bases between. The CDR3 DNA reads as TGTGCCAGCAGCTTATTGGGTAGGGACACTGAAGCTTTCTTT. Encoded protein: CASSLLGRDTEAFF. Supplemented by reference TRBV7-9 and TRBJ1-1, the full variable domain reads DTGVSQNPRHKITKRGQNVTFRCDPISEHNRLYWYRQTLGQGPEFLTYFQNEAQLEKSRLLSDRFSAERPKGSFSTLEIQRTEQGDSAMYLCASSLLGRDTEAFFGQGTRLTVV.

A word on this clonotype: A much larger clone lies one base from this, so it may be a read error. The chain links TRBV5-4 to TRBJ2-5; D gene uncertain. The CDR3 covers 12 residues. The germline V gene encodes CDR1 SGHNT and CDR2 YYREEE (reference sequence). The CDR3 DNA sequence: TGTGCCGGCAGCCTAGGTTGGGAGACCCAGTACTTC. Translating it yields CAGSLGWETQYF.

There are a few counts of this clonotype. J is TRBJ1-2 and V is TRBV30; D is unresolved. The CDR3 totals 18 residues. Trimming took off 0 bases at V and 2 bases at J, with 22 bases between the two ends. Germline CDR1 reads GTSNPN; CDR2 reads SVGIG (reference sequence). The chain's CDR3 is CAWSVSAHEPKKNYGYTF. DNA for the CDR3: TGTGCCTGGAGTGTATCGGCACACGAACCCAAAAAAAACTATGGCTACACCTTC.

The V call is TRBV7-7, the J call TRBJ1-2, with D uncertain. CDR3 size: 15 residues. Germline V gene lookup returns CDR1 SSHAT and CDR2 FNYEAQ (reference sequence). V was cut by 5 bases and J by 4 bases, with 17 bases left in between. This chain's CDR3 is CASSGNGVMSYGYTF. The CDR3 region has the DNA TGTGCCAGCAGCGGGAACGGGGTGATGTCCTATGGCTACACCTTC.

On this clonotype itself: Since no conserved phenylalanine or tryptophan closes the CDR3, a read error is the likely cause. This chain links TRBV11-1 with TRBJ1-2, with D possibly being TRBD1 (6 bases). The germline gives CDR1 SGHAT, CDR2 FQDESV (reference sequence). Trimming took 6 bases from V and 4 from J, leaving 18 bases between them. This CDR3 spans 15 amino acids. This CDR3 reads CASSLIRGQGYGYTS. CDR3 nucleotide sequence: TGTGCCAGCAGTTTAATCCGGGGGCAGGGCTATGGCTACACCTCC.

This clonotype was counted a single time. J is TRBJ2-7 and V is TRBV7-3, with 8 positions matching TRBD2. This CDR3 is 12 amino acids long. J lost 7 bases, V lost 5 bases, and 4 bases had no gene match. CDR1 and CDR2 (germline): SGHTA, FQGTGA. The CDR3 reads CASSARLAEQYF. The DNA of the CDR3 is TGTGCCAGCAGCGCGAGACTAGCGGAGCAGTACTTC.

The V and J genes are TRBV29-1 and TRBJ2-5; D ambiguous. Germline CDR1 SQVTM, CDR2 ANQGSEA. Between the trimmed V and J ends, which lost 6 bases and 7 bases, there was a span of 15 bases. This CDR3 is built from 12 residues. This CDR3 reads CSVLDPVRTQYF. CDR3 nucleotides: TGCAGCGTCCTAGACCCGGTACGGACCCAGTACTTC.